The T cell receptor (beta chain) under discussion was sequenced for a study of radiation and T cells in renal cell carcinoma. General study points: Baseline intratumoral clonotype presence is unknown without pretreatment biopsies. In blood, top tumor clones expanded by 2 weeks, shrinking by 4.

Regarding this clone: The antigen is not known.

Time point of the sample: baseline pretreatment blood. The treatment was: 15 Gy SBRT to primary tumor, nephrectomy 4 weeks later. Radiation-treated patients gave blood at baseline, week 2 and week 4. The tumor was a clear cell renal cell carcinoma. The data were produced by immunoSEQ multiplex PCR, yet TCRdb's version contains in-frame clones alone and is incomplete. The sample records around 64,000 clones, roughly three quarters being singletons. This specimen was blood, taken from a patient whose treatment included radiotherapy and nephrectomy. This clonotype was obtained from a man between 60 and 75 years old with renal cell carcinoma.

CDR3 coding DNA: TGCGCCAGCAGCCTAAGGACTAGCGGGAGTCTCACAGATACGCAGTATTTT. Its translation: CASSLRTSGSLTDTQYF. The V gene is TRBV5-1, the J gene TRBJ2-3; 13 bases agree with TRBD2. Per germline, CDR1 SGHRS and CDR2 YFSETQ. The CDR3 has 17 amino acids. Trimming at V came to 4 bases and at J to 2 bases, leaving 7 bases not matched to a gene.